The source of this T cell receptor beta chain is a study of blood T cells in healthy people across ages. Together with a sample-barcoded 5' primer, a J-beta primer mix was included in a second PCR lasting about 6 to 11 cycles. TCRdb reprocessed the 5' RACE reads via MiXCR and lists one record per CDR3 protein. The table lists some 1.8 million distinct CDR3 sequences, about two fifths of them singletons. CDR1 is MNHEY and CDR2 is SVGEGT in the germline V gene. Trimming cost V 6 bases and J 10 bases, with 16 bases left between them. The CDR3 is 13 residues long. The receptor comes from a human donor in good health. The chain couples TRBV6-2 or TRBV6-3 to TRBJ2-1; D may correspond to TRBD1 or TRBD2 (5 bases each). Sequencing was performed on blood. CDR3 nucleotides: TGTGCCAGCAGCCAGAGGGGTGGGGGAGAGCAGTTCTTC. Amino acids: CASSQRGGGEQFF.